This T cell receptor beta chain stems from a study of blood T cell repertoires in COVID-19. Across the study: Sites across the United States, Italy and Spain contributed samples from acute and convalescent COVID-19. The cDNA or gDNA used as material had been derived from T cells, B-cell-depleted T cells, or PBMCs.

How the authors handled the data: Researchers report that nucleated cell counts were estimated from reference gene primer amplification. Clones were read by immunoSEQ multiplex PCR, and TCRdb kept only the in-frame ones, dropping some. The D gene and trimming were derived from the DNA, and the V and J assignments and clone size from that table. The table shows roughly 190,000 clones, with approximately 90% occurring only once. Germline values: CDR1 LGHNA, CDR2 YSLEER. The CDR3 contains 17 residues. The J segment lost 1 base and the V segment lost 4 bases, leaving 9 bases of the junction unmatched. Input material: peripheral blood. This receptor was obtained from a human donor in a cohort sampled during active COVID-19. The chain couples TRBV4-3 to TRBJ2-3; 9 bases fit TRBD2. The CDR3 sequence: CASSLLRASGGTDTQYF. CDR3 DNA sequence: TGCGCCAGCAGCCTACTTCGGGCTAGCGGGGGCACAGATACGCAGTATTTT.